This TCR beta chain was retrieved from a study of response to subunit inactivated influenza vaccine. Germline V lookup: CDR1 MNHNS, CDR2 SASEGT. V dropped 5 bases and J dropped 2 bases, with 15 bases sitting between them. The CDR3 contains 15 residues. About this clonotype itself: Its antigen is not known.

TCRdb called the RT-PCR reads again in MiXCR, with one record for every CDR3 protein. The table records about 240,000 distinct CDR3 sequences, 9.5% to 15% of them present only once. Study outcomes and limitations: Few additional T cells are recruited per seasonal influenza vaccination, authors suggested.

The TCR sequence derives from a man between 45 and 60 years old who received an inactivated influenza vaccine. The chain has TRBV6-1 and TRBJ1-2; D is unclear. Sequencing used non-naive T cells sorted from PBMCs, obtained 14 to 15 days before vaccination. CDR3 nucleotides: TGTGCCAGCAGTCTAGGAGGCAGTCCGAACTATGGCTACACCTTC. Translating it yields CASSLGGSPNYGYTF.